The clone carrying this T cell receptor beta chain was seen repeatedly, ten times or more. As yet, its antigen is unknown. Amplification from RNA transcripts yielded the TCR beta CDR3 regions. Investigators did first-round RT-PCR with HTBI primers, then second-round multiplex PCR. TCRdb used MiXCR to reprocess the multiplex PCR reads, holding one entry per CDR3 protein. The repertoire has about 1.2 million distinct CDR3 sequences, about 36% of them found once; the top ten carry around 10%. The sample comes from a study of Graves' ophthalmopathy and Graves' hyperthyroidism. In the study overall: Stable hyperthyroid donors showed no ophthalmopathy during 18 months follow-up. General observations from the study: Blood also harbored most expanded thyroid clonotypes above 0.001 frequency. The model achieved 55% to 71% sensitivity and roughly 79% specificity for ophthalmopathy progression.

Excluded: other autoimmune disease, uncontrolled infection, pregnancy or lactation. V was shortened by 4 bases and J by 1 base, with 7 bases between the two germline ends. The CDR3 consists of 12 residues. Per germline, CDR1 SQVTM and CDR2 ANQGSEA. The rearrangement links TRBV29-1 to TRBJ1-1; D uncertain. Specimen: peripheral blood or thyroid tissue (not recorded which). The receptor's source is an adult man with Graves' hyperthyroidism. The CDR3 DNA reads TGCAGCGTTGTATTGACGAACACTGAAGCTTTCTTT. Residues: CSVVLTNTEAFF.